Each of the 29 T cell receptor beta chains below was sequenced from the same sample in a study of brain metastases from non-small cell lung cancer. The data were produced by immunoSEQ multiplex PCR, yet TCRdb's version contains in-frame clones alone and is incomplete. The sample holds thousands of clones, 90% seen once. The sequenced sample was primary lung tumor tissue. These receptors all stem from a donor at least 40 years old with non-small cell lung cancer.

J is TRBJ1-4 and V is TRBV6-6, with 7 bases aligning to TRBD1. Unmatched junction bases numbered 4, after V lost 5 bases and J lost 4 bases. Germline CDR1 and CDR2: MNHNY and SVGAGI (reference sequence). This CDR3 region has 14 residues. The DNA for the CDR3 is TGTGCCAGCAGTATGGGACAGTATAATGAAAAACTGTTTTTT. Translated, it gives CASSMGQYNEKLFF.

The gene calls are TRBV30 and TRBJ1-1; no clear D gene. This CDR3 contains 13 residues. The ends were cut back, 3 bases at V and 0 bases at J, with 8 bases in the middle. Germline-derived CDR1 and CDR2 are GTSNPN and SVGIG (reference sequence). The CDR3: CAWSSGMNTEAFF. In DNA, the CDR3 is TGTGCCTGGAGCTCCGGGATGAACACTGAAGCTTTCTTT.

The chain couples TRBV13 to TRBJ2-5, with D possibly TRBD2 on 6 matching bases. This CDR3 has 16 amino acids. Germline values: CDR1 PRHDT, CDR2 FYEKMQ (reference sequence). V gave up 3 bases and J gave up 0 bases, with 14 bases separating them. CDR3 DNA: TGTGCCAGCAGCTTGGCCCTAGCGACGAACCAAGAGACCCAGTACTTC. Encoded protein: CASSLALATNQETQYF.

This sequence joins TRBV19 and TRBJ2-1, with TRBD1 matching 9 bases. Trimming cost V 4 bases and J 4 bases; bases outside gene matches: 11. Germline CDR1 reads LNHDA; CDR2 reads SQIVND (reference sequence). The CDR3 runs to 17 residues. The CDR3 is CASSTITGGQGYNEQFF. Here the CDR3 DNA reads TGTGCCAGTAGTACTATCACGGGGGGACAGGGATACAATGAGCAGTTCTTC. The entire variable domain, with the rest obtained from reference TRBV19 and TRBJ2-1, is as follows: DGGITQSPKYLFRKEGQNVTLSCEQNLNHDAMYWYRQDPGQGLRLIYYSQIVNDFQKGDIAEGYSVSREKKESFPLTVTSAQKNPTAFYLCASSTITGGQGYNEQFFGPGTRLTVL.

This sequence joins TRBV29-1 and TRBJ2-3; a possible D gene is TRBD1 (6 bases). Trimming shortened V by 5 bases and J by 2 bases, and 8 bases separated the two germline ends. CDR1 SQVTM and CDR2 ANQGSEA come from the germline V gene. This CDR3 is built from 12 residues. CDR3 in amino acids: CSVYRATDTQYF. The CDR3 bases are TGCAGCGTTTACAGGGCCACAGATACGCAGTATTTT.

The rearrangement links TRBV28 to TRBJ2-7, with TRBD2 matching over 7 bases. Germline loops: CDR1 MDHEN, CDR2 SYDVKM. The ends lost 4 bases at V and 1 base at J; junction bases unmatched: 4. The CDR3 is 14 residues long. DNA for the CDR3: TGTGCCAGCAGTTCGGGGGGTATATCCTACGAGCAGTACTTC. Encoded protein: CASSSGGISYEQYF. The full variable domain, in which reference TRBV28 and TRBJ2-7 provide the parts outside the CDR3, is DVKVTQSSRYLVKRTGEKVFLECVQDMDHENMFWYRQDPGLGLRLIYFSYDVKMKEKGDIPEGYSVSREKKERFSLILESASTNQTSMYLCASSSGGISYEQYFGPGTRLTVT.

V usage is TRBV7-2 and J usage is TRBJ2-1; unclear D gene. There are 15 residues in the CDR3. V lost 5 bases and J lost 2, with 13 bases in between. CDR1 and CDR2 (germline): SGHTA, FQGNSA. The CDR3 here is CASSLGFGPYNEQFF. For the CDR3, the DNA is TGTGCCAGCAGCCTAGGGTTCGGACCCTACAATGAGCAGTTCTTC. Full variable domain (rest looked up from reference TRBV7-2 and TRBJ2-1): GAGVSQSPSNKVTEKGKDVELRCDPISGHTALYWYRQSLGQGLEFLIYFQGNSAPDKSGLPSDRFSAERTGGSVSTLTIQRTQQEDSAVYLCASSLGFGPYNEQFFGPGTRLTVL.

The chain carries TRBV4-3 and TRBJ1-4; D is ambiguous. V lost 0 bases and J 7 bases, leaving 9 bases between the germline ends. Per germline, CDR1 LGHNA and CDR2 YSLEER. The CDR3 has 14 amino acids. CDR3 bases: TGCGCCAGCAGCCAAGATATAGGTGGTGAAAAACTGTTTTTT. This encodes CASSQDIGGEKLFF.

CDR3 nucleotide sequence: TGTGCCACCCGGGGGGGCATGAACACTGAAGCTTTCTTT. This gives the protein CATRGGMNTEAFF. The chain couples TRBV6-5 to TRBJ1-1, with D perhaps TRBD1 (6 bases). CDR1 MNHEY and CDR2 SVGAGI come from the germline V gene. Trimming removed 10 bases from V and 0 bases from J, with 12 bases in between. CDR3 length equals 13 residues.

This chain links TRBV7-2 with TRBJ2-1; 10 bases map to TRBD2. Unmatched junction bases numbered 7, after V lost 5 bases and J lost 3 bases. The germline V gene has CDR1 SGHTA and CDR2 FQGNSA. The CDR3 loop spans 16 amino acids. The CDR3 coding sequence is TGTGCCAGCAGCCTGATGACTAGCGGGTTCTACAATGAGCAGTTCTTC. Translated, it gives CASSLMTSGFYNEQFF. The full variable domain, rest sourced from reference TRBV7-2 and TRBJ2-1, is GAGVSQSPSNKVTEKGKDVELRCDPISGHTALYWYRQSLGQGLEFLIYFQGNSAPDKSGLPSDRFSAERTGGSVSTLTIQRTQQEDSAVYLCASSLMTSGFYNEQFFGPGTRLTVL.

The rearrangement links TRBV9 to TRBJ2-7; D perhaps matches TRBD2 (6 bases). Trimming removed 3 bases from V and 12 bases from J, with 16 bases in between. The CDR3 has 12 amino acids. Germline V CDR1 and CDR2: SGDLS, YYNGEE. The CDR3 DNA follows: TGTGCCAGCAGCGCGCTGGGCGGGGTCATGTACTTC. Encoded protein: CASSALGGVMYF.

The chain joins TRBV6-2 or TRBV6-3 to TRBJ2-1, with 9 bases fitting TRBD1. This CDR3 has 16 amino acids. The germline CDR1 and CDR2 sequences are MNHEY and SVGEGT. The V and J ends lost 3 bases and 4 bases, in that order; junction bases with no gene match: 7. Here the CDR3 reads CASSYPGTGSYNEQFF. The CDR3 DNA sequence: TGTGCCAGCAGTTATCCCGGGACAGGGTCATACAATGAGCAGTTCTTC.

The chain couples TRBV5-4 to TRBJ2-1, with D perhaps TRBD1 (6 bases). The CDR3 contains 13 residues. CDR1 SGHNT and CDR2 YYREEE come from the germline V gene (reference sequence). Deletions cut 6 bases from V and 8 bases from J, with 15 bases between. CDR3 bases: TGTGCCAGCACCTACAGGGCCGGGGATGAGCAGTTCTTC. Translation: CASTYRAGDEQFF.

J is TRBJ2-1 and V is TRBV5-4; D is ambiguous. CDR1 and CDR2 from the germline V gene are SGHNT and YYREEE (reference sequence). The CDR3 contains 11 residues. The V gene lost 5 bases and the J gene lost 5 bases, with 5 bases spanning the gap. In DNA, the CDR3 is TGTGCCAGCAGAATCCACAATGAGCAGTTCTTC. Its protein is CASRIHNEQFF.

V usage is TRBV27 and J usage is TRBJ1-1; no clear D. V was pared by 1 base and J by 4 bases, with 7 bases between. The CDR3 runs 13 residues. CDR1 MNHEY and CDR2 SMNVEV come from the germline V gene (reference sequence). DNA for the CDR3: TGTGCCAGCAGTTTATATGGGGTCACTGAAGCTTTCTTT. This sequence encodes CASSLYGVTEAFF.

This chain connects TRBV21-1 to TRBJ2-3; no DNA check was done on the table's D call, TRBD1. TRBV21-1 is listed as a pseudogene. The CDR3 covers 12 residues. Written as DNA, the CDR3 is TGTGCCAGCCGCAGGCCCACAGATACGCAGTATTTT. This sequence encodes CASRRPTDTQYF.

The CDR3: CATRGNINTEAFF. CDR3 coding DNA: TGTGCCACCCGAGGCAACATAAACACTGAAGCTTTCTTT. V gene TRBV24-1 combines with J gene TRBJ1-1; D unclear. Trimming removed 9 bases at V and 2 bases at J, with 12 bases between. The CDR3 loop spans 13 amino acids. The V gene's germline CDR1 is KGHDR and CDR2 SFDVKD.

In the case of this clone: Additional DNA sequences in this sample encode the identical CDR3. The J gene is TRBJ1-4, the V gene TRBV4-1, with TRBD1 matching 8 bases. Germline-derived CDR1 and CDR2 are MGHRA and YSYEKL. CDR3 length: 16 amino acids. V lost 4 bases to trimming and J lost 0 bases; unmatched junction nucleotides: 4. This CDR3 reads CASSPGQGATNEKLFF. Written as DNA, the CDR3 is TGCGCCAGCAGCCCTGGACAGGGTGCAACTAATGAAAAACTGTTTTTT.

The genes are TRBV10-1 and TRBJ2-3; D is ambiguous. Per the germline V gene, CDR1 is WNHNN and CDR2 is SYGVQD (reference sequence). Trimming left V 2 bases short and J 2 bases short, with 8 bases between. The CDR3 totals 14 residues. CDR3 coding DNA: TGCGCCAGCAGTGAGAGGCTAATCACAGATACGCAGTATTTT. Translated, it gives CASSERLITDTQYF.

CDR3 residues: CASSPGTANTEAFF. In nucleotides, the CDR3 is TGTGCCAGCAGCCCAGGGACGGCGAACACTGAAGCTTTCTTT. The rearrangement uses TRBV16 and TRBJ1-1; the D gene is possibly TRBD1 (5 bases). V lost 4 bases, J lost 1 base, and 10 bases lay in between. Looked up from germline, CDR1 is KGHSY and CDR2 is FQNENV. CDR3 length: 14 residues.

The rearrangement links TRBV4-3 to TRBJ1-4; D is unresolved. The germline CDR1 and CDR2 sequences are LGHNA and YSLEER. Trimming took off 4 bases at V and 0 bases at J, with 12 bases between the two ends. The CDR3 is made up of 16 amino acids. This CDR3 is CASSLTAFATNEKLFF. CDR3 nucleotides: TGCGCCAGCAGCCTCACAGCCTTTGCAACTAATGAAAAACTGTTTTTT.

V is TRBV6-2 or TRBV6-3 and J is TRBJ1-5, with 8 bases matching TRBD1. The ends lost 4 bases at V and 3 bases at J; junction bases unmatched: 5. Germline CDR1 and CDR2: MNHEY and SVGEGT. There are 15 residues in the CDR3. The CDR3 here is CASSWAGGINQPQHF. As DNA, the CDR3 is TGTGCCAGCAGTTGGGCAGGGGGCATCAATCAGCCCCAGCATTTT.

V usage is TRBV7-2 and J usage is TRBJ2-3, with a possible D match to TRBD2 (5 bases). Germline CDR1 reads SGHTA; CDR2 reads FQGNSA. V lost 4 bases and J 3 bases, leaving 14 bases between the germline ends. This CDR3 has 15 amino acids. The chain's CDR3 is CASSSQWTGTDTQYF. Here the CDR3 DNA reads TGTGCCAGCAGCTCGCAATGGACGGGGACAGATACGCAGTATTTT.

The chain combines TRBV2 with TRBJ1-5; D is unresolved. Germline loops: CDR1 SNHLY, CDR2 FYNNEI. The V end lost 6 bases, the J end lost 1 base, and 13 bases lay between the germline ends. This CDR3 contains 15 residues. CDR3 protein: CASRDVLMSNQPQHF. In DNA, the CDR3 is TGTGCCAGCAGAGACGTCCTAATGAGCAATCAGCCCCAGCATTTT.

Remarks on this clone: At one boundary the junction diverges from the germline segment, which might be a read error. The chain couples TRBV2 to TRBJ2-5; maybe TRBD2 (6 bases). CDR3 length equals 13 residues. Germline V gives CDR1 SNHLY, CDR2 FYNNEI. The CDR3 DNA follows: TGTGCCAGCACGACGCAGACGGGGGAGACCCAATACTTC. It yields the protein CASTTQTGETQYF.

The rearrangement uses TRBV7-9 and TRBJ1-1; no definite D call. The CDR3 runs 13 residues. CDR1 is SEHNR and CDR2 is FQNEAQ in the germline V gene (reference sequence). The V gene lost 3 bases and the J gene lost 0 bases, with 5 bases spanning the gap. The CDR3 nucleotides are TGTGCCAGCAGCTTTTTAGTGAACACTGAAGCTTTCTTT. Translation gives CASSFLVNTEAFF.

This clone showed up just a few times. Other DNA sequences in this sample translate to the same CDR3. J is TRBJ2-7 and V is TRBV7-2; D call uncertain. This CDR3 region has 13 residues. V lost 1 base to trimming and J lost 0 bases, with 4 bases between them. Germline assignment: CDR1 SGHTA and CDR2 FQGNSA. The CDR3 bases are TGTGCCAGCAGCTTAGACAGCTCCTACGAGCAGTACTTC. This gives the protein CASSLDSSYEQYF.

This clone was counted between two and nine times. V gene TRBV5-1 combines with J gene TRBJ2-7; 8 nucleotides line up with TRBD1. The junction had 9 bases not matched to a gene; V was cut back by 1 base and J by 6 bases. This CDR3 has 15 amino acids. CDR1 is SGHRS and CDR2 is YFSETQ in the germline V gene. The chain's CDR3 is CASSLRTGTFSEQYF. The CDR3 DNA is TGCGCCAGCAGCTTGCGGACAGGGACCTTTTCCGAGCAGTACTTC.

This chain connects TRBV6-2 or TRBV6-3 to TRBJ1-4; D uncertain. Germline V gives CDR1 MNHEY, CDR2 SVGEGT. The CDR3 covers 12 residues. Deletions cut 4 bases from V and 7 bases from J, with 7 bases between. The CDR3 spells CASSWAGEKLFF. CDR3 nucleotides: TGTGCCAGCAGTTGGGCGGGTGAAAAACTGTTTTTT.